Listed below are T cell receptor beta chains from one sample, sequenced in a study of cytotoxic CD8 clonotypes in ibrutinib-treated CLL. Measured with immunoSEQ multiplex PCR; TCRdb has only the in-frame clones, and not every one. Found here are just over 200,000 clones, nearly 80% of them singletons; the top ten hold about an eighth. Sequenced here: PBMCs, sampled after 12 months of ibrutinib treatment. These receptors came from a human donor with chronic lymphocytic leukemia. Both conserved end residues are part of each CDR3. A D gene is named only where the DNA matches it firmly. Clone size is shown for a subset of rows, as once, few, many or a class of expanded clone.

D gene: TRBD2
V gene: TRBV2
J gene: TRBJ2-2
clone size: -
CDR3 DNA: TGTGCCAGCAGTGAATCCGGACTAGCGGGAGACGAGGTTAGCGGGGAGCTGTTTTTT
CDR3 protein: CASSESGLAGDEVSGELFF

D gene: -
V gene: TRBV6-6
J gene: TRBJ2-7
clone size: -
CDR3 DNA: TGTGCCAGCAGTTACGAGACAGGGAGGACCTACGAGCAGTACTTC
CDR3 protein: CASSYETGRTYEQYF

D gene: TRBD1
V gene: TRBV29-1
J gene: TRBJ2-7
clone size: -
CDR3 DNA: TGCAGCGGTGGGCCGGACAGGGCTTCTACCTACGAGCAGTACTTC
CDR3 protein: CSGGPDRASTYEQYF

D gene: TRBD2
V gene: TRBV28
J gene: TRBJ2-1
clone size: -
CDR3 DNA: TGTGCCAGCAACCCTCCGGGACTAGCATCCAATGAGCAGTTCTTC
CDR3 protein: CASNPPGLASNEQFF

D gene: -
V gene: TRBV2
J gene: TRBJ2-1
clone size: -
CDR3 DNA: TGTGCCAGCAGATGGGAACAGGCGCACGGCTCCTACAATGAGCAGTTCTTC
CDR3 protein: CASRWEQAHGSYNEQFF

D gene: TRBD2
V gene: TRBV9
J gene: TRBJ2-5
clone size: few
CDR3 DNA: TGTGCCAGCAGCCCCCATCCGGGACTAGCGGAAGAGACCCAGTACTTC
CDR3 protein: CASSPHPGLAEETQYF

D gene: TRBD1
V gene: TRBV5-1
J gene: TRBJ1-6
clone size: few
CDR3 DNA: TGCGCCAGCAGCGGAGGGACAGGGTCCGATATCTATAATTCACCCCTCCACTTT
CDR3 protein: CASSGGTGSDIYNSPLHF

D gene: -
V gene: TRBV29-1
J gene: TRBJ2-7
clone size: -
CDR3 DNA: TGCAGCGTTCGGCTCAGGGAGGCCGAGCAGTACTTC
CDR3 protein: CSVRLREAEQYF

D gene: -
V gene: TRBV19
J gene: TRBJ2-6
clone size: -
CDR3 DNA: TGTGCCAGTAGCACCCAAGGGGCCAACGTCCTGACTTTC
CDR3 protein: CASSTQGANVLTF

D gene: -
V gene: TRBV4-1
J gene: TRBJ2-3
clone size: -
CDR3 DNA: TGCGCCAGCAGCCAACGGGAGCACGGGCAGGTCACCCTGGATACGCAGTATTTT
CDR3 protein: CASSQREHGQVTLDTQYF

D gene: TRBD1
V gene: TRBV7-6
J gene: TRBJ2-7
clone size: once
CDR3 DNA: TGTGCCAGCAGCTATTCGGGACAGGGAATGAACGAGCAGTACTTC
CDR3 protein: CASSYSGQGMNEQYF

D gene: -
V gene: TRBV9
J gene: TRBJ1-2
clone size: -
CDR3 DNA: TGTGCCAGCAGCGTAGCGGGGACGGAAGTTAACTATGGCTACACCTTC
CDR3 protein: CASSVAGTEVNYGYTF

D gene: TRBD1
V gene: TRBV14
J gene: TRBJ2-7
clone size: -
CDR3 DNA: TGTGCCAGCAGCCTACAGGGGGCGTCTTCCTACGAGCAGTACTTC
CDR3 protein: CASSLQGASSYEQYF

D gene: -
V gene: TRBV27
J gene: TRBJ2-3
clone size: -
CDR3 DNA: TGTGCCAGCAGTTCCATGGATAAAGAAGTTACGCAGTATTTT
CDR3 protein: CASSSMDKEVTQYF

D gene: TRBD1
V gene: TRBV5-8
J gene: TRBJ2-5
clone size: -
CDR3 DNA: TGTGCCAGCAGCTTGGGGACAGGAAACTATCAAGAGACCCAGTACTTC
CDR3 protein: CASSLGTGNYQETQYF

D gene: -
V gene: TRBV18
J gene: TRBJ2-2
clone size: -
CDR3 DNA: TGTGCCAGCTCACTCGGGATGAACACCGGGGAGCTGTTTTTT
CDR3 protein: CASSLGMNTGELFF

D gene: TRBD1
V gene: TRBV6-5
J gene: TRBJ2-7
clone size: -
CDR3 DNA: TGTGCCAGCAGTCCAGGGGGTTACGAGCAGTACTTC
CDR3 protein: CASSPGGYEQYF

D gene: -
V gene: TRBV2
J gene: TRBJ1-5
clone size: -
CDR3 DNA: TGTGCCAGCAGTGAGCGCGCAGCCCGAGGGGATCAGCCCCAGCATTTT
CDR3 protein: CASSERAARGDQPQHF

D gene: -
V gene: TRBV18
J gene: TRBJ1-5
clone size: -
CDR3 DNA: TGTGCCAGCTCACCGGGGGGATGGGATCAGCCCCAGCATTTT
CDR3 protein: CASSPGGWDQPQHF

D gene: -
V gene: TRBV28
J gene: TRBJ1-1
clone size: -
CDR3 DNA: TGTGCCAGCAGTTTAAACGAGTGGCAAGGTGAAGCTTTCTTT
CDR3 protein: CASSLNEWQGEAFF

D gene: TRBD2
V gene: TRBV7-9
J gene: TRBJ2-7
clone size: few
CDR3 DNA: TGTGCCAGCAGCTTAGGGGGCCCCCTAGCGGACTTC
CDR3 protein: CASSLGGPLADF

D gene: TRBD1
V gene: TRBV27
J gene: TRBJ2-1
clone size: -
CDR3 DNA: TGTGCCAGCAGTTTACTTCCGCCGACAGGGGGAAATGAGCAGTTCTTC
CDR3 protein: CASSLLPPTGGNEQFF

D gene: -
V gene: TRBV5-6
J gene: TRBJ2-2
clone size: -
CDR3 DNA: TGTGCCAGCAGCTTGGTGGTTATACGGGAGACGGACACCGGGGAGCTGTTTTTT
CDR3 protein: CASSLVVIRETDTGELFF

D gene: TRBD1
V gene: TRBV5-1
J gene: TRBJ2-7
clone size: -
CDR3 DNA: TGCGCCAGCAGTCCTGGGACAGGGGGATCCTACGAGCAGTACTTC
CDR3 protein: CASSPGTGGSYEQYF

D gene: -
V gene: TRBV11-2
J gene: TRBJ1-6
clone size: once
CDR3 DNA: TGTGCCAGCAGCTTCATCGGGGGGGCGAGTTCACCCCTCCACTTT
CDR3 protein: CASSFIGGASSPLHF

D gene: -
V gene: TRBV18
J gene: TRBJ2-3
clone size: -
CDR3 DNA: TGTGCCAGCTCACTGCGGACCACAGATACGCAGTATTTT
CDR3 protein: CASSLRTTDTQYF

D gene: TRBD2
V gene: TRBV6-5
J gene: TRBJ2-7
clone size: -
CDR3 DNA: TGTGCCAGCAGGCTAGCGGGAGGAACCTACGAGCAGTACTTC
CDR3 protein: CASRLAGGTYEQYF

D gene: -
V gene: TRBV29-1
J gene: TRBJ2-5
clone size: -
CDR3 DNA: TGCAGCGTTTTCAGGGGAAGGTTACAAGAGACCCAGTACTTC
CDR3 protein: CSVFRGRLQETQYF

D gene: -
V gene: TRBV28
J gene: TRBJ1-6
clone size: -
CDR3 DNA: TGTGCCAGCAGTTCAGGTTTCGGCTCACCCCTCCACTTT
CDR3 protein: CASSSGFGSPLHF

D gene: -
V gene: TRBV25-1
J gene: TRBJ2-7
clone size: -
CDR3 DNA: TGTGCCAGCAGTGCCCGCCCGCAGGGGATGCAGGGTGGAATCGAGCAGTACTTC
CDR3 protein: CASSARPQGMQGGIEQYF

D gene: -
V gene: TRBV19
J gene: TRBJ1-5
clone size: -
CDR3 DNA: TGTGCCAGTAGTCAAAGAACAGGGAATAGCAATCAGCCCCAGCATTTT
CDR3 protein: CASSQRTGNSNQPQHF